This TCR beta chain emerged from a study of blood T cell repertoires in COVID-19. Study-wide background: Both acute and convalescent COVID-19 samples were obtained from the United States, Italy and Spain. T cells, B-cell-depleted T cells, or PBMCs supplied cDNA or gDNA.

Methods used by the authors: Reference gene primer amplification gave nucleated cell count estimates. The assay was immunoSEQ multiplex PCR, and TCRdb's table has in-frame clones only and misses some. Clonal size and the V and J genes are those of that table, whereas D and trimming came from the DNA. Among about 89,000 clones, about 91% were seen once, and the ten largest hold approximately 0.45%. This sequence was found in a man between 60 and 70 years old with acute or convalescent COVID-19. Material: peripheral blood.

The CDR3: CAWSGSLGNQPQHF. CDR3 sequence (DNA): TGTGCCTGGAGCGGGTCTCTGGGCAATCAGCCCCAGCATTTT. This sequence joins TRBV30 and TRBJ1-5; no clear D gene. V lost 3 bases and J lost 2, with 11 bases in between. Looked up from germline, CDR1 is GTSNPN and CDR2 is SVGIG (reference sequence). This CDR3 comprises 14 residues.